The T cell receptor (beta chain) described here comes from a study of blood T cell repertoires in COVID-19. Study-wide background: There were acute and convalescent COVID-19 samples, and they came from the United States, Italy and Spain. PBMCs, B-cell-depleted T cells, or T cells provided the cDNA or gDNA that made up the material.

Per the original methods: Counts of nucleated cells, estimated from reference gene primer amplification, were obtained. Sequenced by immunoSEQ multiplex PCR; TCRdb stores in-frame clones only, minus some. V and J calls and clone size are given by that table; D and trimming were obtained from the DNA. Of around 150,000 clones in the sample, about nine tenths were seen once. This CDR3 has 13 residues. Trimming took off 3 bases at V and 5 bases at J, with 9 bases between the two ends. Germline CDR1 and CDR2: SGHTS and YDEGEE. Sequencing was done on a sample of peripheral blood. This chain uses TRBV5-8 with TRBJ2-1, with D unclear. This TCR came from a woman aged 60 to 75 who had recovered from COVID-19. CDR3 sequence: CASSWVLDNEQFF. As DNA, the CDR3 is TGTGCCAGCAGCTGGGTCCTAGACAATGAGCAGTTCTTC.